This T cell receptor beta chain was sequenced during a study of regulatory T cells in long-lasting Graves disease. Libraries of TCR beta came from iRepertoire HTBI primers plus Arm-PCR of CDR3 regions. TCRdb recomputed calls from the multiplex PCR reads with MiXCR, one row per CDR3 protein. Of under 450,000 distinct CDR3 sequences in the sample, 15% to 20% were seen once. Per germline, CDR1 LNHDA and CDR2 SQIVND (reference sequence). CDR3 length: 14 residues. The V segment lost 5 bases and the J segment 3 bases; nucleotides outside the gene matches: 7. Turning to this clonotype: Its antigen is not identified.

Points from the study as a whole: Persistent patients shared more public clonotypes (2,741) than newly diagnosed patients (about 1,000). Persistent Graves' cases showed lower TCR diversity than newly diagnosed cases.

The sample's time point: newly diagnosed GD, antithyroid drugs for less than 3 months. PBMC RNA served as the TCR library source. American Thyroid Association guidelines were used to diagnose Graves' disease. The data also belong to a second study, concerning T cells in Graves' hyperthyroidism and ophthalmopathy. This second report adds: From stable hyperthyroidism, ophthalmopathy was separated by a 13 V-J model.

The sequenced sample was peripheral blood mononuclear cells (PBMCs), obtained at new diagnosis, from a patient treated with antithyroid drugs. The receptor comes from a young woman with Graves disease. This chain links TRBV19 with TRBJ2-7, with 7 bases fitting TRBD1. The CDR3 bases are TGTGCCAGTAGTCTGACAGGGAACCTCTACGAGCAGTACTTC. Translated, it gives CASSLTGNLYEQYF.